This record covers a single T cell receptor (beta chain). Its antigen specificity is not known. No base qualities exist here, and no much larger clone lies one base off it. V is shortened by 4 bases, J by 2 bases, and the region joining them spans 16 bases. The CDR3 has 16 amino acids, counting the end cysteine and phenylalanine. Only the CDR3 DNA stays, 48 bases, in frame from base 1. The germline V gene gives CDR1 as SGHTS and CDR2 as YDEGEE. The sample originates from a study of T cell responses to AZD1222 COVID-19 vaccine (dated by TCRdb to the early 2020s). For the study in its entirety: TCR sequencing was performed for about 240 trial participants, of whom approximately 200 were given two doses of AZD1222 and approximately 25 were given two doses of MenACWY control vaccine. Trial participants were enrolled into age subgroups of 18-55, 56-69 and 70-plus years, which contained 148, 28 and 57 TCR-sequenced participants, respectively. Findings and caveats that apply to the study as a whole: Reportedly, almost half of the unique spike-specific TCRs recognized epitopes lying outside the regions that are mutated in the B.1.351 and B.1.1.7 variants. A significant rise in spike-specific TCR breadth and depth was observed after two AZD1222 doses relative to day 0 and relative to MenACWY recipients. In the small 56-69-year group, the increase in depth fell short of significance, most likely because of low power. Conclusions about previously exposed vaccinees were limited because only six AZD1222 recipients were SARS-CoV-2 seropositive at baseline. The whole spike protein was spanned by vaccine-associated CD4 TCRs, and dominant responses were seen in regions 160-218 and 743-854. Participants were mostly white British and included more females than males, and it was suggested by the authors that clonal diversity may have been underestimated. Because no day 14 peak-response samples were available, repertoires were characterized only after the peak T cell response.

The time point label here, explained by the study, means: about 28 days (+/-7) after the second vaccine dose. Because spike-specific TCR depth and breadth did not differ between the two schedules, AZD1222 recipients who got a second dose at roughly 4 weeks were pooled with those who got a second dose at roughly 12 weeks. Vaccinee samples came from UK trials COV001 and COV002, including a single-blind randomized controlled phase 2/3 trial of AZD1222 (ChAdOx1 nCoV-19) in healthy adults. Trial participant PBMC samples were collected at day 0 and day 28 after the second dose for TCRbeta chain sequencing. The CDR3 regions of human TCRbeta chains were subjected to immunosequencing. The authors' pipeline ran thus. Repertoire TCRs were matched against a reference library of SARS-CoV-2-specific TCRs generated with the MIRA antigen-specificity platform. Breadth was defined as the fraction of unique TCRs that were SARS-CoV-2-associated. Depth was defined as the fraction of total T cells that were SARS-CoV-2-associated. Using the MIRA data, each spike-specific TCR was assigned both to the spike region to which the TCR was reactive and to a CD4 or CD8 class. Log10-transformed breadth and depth values were compared by one-way ANOVA with Sidak's multiple comparisons tests. TCRdb provides this immuneACCESS table in a form limited to in-frame rearrangements. Some clones are lacking; in checked studies, under half of them reflect an unresolved V gene, and why the rest are absent is not known. The V and J calls and the clone size are those of that table, but D and trimming were determined from the DNA. A total of some 200,000 clones appear in this sample, roughly 91% of them only once. The ten largest clones capture approximately 26% of the sample.

The sequence was collected from an adult who received the AZD1222 COVID-19 vaccine. Source: peripheral blood, taken 28 days after the second AZD1222 dose. The sequence is built from TRBV5-8 and TRBJ1-3, with the identity of the D gene unclear. The CDR3 protein is CASSLGFRGTGNTIYF. The DNA reads as follows: TGTGCCAGCAGCCTAGGGTTTAGAGGGACTGGAAACACCATATATTTT.